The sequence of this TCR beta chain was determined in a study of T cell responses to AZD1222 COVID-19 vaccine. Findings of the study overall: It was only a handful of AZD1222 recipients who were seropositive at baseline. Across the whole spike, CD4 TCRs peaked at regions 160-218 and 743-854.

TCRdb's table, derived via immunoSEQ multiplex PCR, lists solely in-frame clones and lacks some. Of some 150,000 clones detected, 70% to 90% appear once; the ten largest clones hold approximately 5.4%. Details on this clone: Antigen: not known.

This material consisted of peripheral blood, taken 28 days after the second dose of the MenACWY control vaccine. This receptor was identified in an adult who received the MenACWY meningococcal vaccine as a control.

The chain's CDR3 is CASSRGGLADDYAYEQYF. The CDR3 coding sequence is TGTGCCAGCAGCCGAGGGGGGCTAGCTGATGATTATGCCTACGAGCAGTACTTC. The rearrangement joins TRBV28 to TRBJ2-7; D might be TRBD1 or TRBD2, each matching 6 bases. Trimming removed 6 bases at V and 2 bases at J, with 26 bases between. CDR3 length: 18 amino acids. Germline CDR1 MDHEN, CDR2 SYDVKM.